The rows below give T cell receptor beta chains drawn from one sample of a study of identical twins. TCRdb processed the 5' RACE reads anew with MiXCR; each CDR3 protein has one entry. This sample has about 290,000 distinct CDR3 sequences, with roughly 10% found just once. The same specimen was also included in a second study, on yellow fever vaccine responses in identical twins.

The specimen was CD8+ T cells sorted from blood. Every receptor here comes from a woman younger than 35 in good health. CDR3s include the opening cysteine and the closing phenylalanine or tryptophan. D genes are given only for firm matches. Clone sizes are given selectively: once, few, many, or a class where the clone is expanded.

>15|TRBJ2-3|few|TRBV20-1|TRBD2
CSARDSGVSTDTQYF
TGCAGTGCTAGGGATAGCGGGGTTAGCACAGATACGCAGTATTTT
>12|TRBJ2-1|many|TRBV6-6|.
CASSYGGVEQFF
TGTGCCAGCAGTTACGGAGGTGTTGAGCAGTTCTTC
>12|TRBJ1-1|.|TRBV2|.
CASPDSRTEAFF
TGTGCCTCTCCGGACTCTCGGACTGAAGCTTTCTTT
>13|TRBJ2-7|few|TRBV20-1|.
CSALDDSTYEQYF
TGCAGTGCTTTAGACGACAGTACCTACGAGCAGTACTTC
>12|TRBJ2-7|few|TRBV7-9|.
CASSVGLLEQYF
TGTGCCAGCAGCGTTGGTTTGCTGGAGCAGTACTTC
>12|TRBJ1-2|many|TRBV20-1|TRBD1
CSATGENYGYTF
TGCAGTGCCACAGGGGAGAACTATGGCTACACCTTC
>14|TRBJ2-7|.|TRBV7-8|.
CASSLVGNTYEQYF
TGTGCCAGCAGCTTAGTCGGTAATACCTACGAGCAGTACTTC
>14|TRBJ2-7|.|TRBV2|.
CANSGPLGGNEQYF
TGTGCCAACTCGGGACCCCTGGGGGGTAACGAGCAGTACTTC
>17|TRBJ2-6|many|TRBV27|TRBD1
CASSKRQGAQGANVLTF
TGTGCCAGCAGCAAAAGACAGGGGGCGCAGGGGGCCAACGTCCTGACTTTC
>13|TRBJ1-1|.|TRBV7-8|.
CASSPSVNTEAFF
TGTGCCAGCAGCCCGAGCGTGAACACTGAAGCTTTCTTT
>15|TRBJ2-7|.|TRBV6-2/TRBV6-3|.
CASSYELRGSYEQYF
TGTGCCAGCAGTTACGAGTTACGGGGCTCCTACGAGCAGTACTTC
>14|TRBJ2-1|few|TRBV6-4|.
CASSDGADRDEQFF
TGTGCCAGCAGTGACGGGGCAGATCGGGATGAGCAGTTCTTC
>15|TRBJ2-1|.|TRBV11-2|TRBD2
CASSWTSGGVNEQSF
TGTGCCAGCAGCTGGACTAGCGGGGGGGTCAATGAGCAGTCCTTC
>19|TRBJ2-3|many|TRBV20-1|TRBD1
CSARDRDRAPNWGTDTQYF
TGCAGTGCTAGAGATCGGGACAGGGCCCCGAATTGGGGCACAGATACGCAGTATTTT
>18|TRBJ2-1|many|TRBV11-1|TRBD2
CASSPSRLAGEGYNEQFF
TGTGCCAGCAGCCCCTCTAGACTAGCGGGAGAGGGCTACAATGAGCAGTTCTTC
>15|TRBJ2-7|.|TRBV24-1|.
CATSDWGGHSREQYF
TGTGCCACCAGTGATTGGGGGGGACACTCACGGGAGCAGTACTTC
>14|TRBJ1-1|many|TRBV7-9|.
CASSLAGMNTEAFF
TGTGCCAGCAGCTTAGCGGGAATGAACACTGAAGCTTTCTTT
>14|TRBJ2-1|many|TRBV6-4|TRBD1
CASSDGTGGNEQFF
TGTGCCAGCAGTGACGGGACAGGGGGCAATGAGCAGTTCTTC
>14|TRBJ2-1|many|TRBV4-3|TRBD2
CASSPFLADNEQFF
TGCGCCAGCAGCCCCTTCCTAGCGGACAATGAGCAGTTCTTC
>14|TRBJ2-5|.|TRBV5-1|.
CASSLWGPQETQYF
TGCGCCAGCAGCTTATGGGGGCCCCAAGAGACCCAGTACTTC
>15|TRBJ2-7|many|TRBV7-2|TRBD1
CASSSNRQGGWEQYF
TGTGCCAGCAGCTCCAACCGACAGGGGGGCTGGGAGCAGTACTTC
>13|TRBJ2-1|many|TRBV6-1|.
CASSQTGEGEQFF
TGTGCCAGCAGTCAGACAGGGGAGGGTGAGCAGTTCTTC
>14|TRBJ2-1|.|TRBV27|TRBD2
CASSLSSGSHEQFF
TGTGCCAGCAGTTTGTCTAGCGGGAGCCATGAGCAGTTCTTC
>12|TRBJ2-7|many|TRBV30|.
CAWTGLTYEQYF
TGTGCCTGGACGGGACTGACCTACGAGCAGTACTTC
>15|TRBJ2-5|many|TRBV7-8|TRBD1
CASSLWAGGGETQYF
TGTGCCAGCAGCTTATGGGCAGGGGGCGGAGAGACCCAGTACTTC
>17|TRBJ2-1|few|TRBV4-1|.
CASSLFSPGPNDNEQFF
TGCGCCAGCAGCCTCTTCTCTCCGGGACCGAACGACAATGAGCAGTTCTTC
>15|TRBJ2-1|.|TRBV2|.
CASSQGFYSYNEQFF
TGTGCCAGCAGTCAGGGGTTTTACTCCTACAATGAGCAGTTCTTC
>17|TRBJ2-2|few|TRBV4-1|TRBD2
CASKNPGLAENTGELFF
TGCGCCAGCAAGAACCCGGGACTAGCGGAGAACACCGGGGAGCTGTTTTTT
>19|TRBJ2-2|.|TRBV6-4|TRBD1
CACSQPSGGQGARTGELFF
TGTGCCTGCAGTCAACCCTCGGGGGGACAGGGGGCTCGCACCGGGGAGCTGTTTTTT
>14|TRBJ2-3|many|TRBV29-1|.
CSVEGGSSTDTQYF
TGCAGCGTTGAAGGGGGATCTAGCACAGATACGCAGTATTTT
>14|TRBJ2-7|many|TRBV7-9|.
CASSSADRPYEQYF
TGTGCCAGCAGCTCAGCCGACAGGCCCTACGAGCAGTACTTC